This TCR beta chain was profiled in a study of response to subunit inactivated influenza vaccine. This CDR3 has 17 residues. V lost 1 base and J lost 6; bases outside the gene matches: 10. CDR1 WSHSY and CDR2 SAAADI come from the germline V gene. This clonotype has only a few counts. TCRdb called the RT-PCR reads again in MiXCR, with one record for every CDR3 protein. The sample has 540,000 or so distinct CDR3 sequences, under 15% seen once. This receptor was taken from a man aged 50 to 59 who received an inactivated influenza vaccine. V is TRBV10-2 and J is TRBJ2-1; 9 nucleotides match TRBD2. The sequences come from PBMCs from blood, collected roughly 47 days after vaccination. This chain's CDR3 is CASSELLAGASVNEQFF. CDR3 bases: TGCGCCAGCAGTGAGTTGTTAGCGGGGGCCTCAGTCAATGAGCAGTTCTTC.